This entry lists 32 T cell receptor beta chains sequenced from one sample in a study of glioma-infiltrating T cells. TCR alpha and beta CDR3 regions were amplified from RNA using iRepertoire nested multiplex PCR. TCRdb redid the calling of the multiplex PCR reads with MiXCR, one entry per CDR3 protein. The sample records around 390,000 distinct CDR3 sequences, 41% being singletons. Material: glioma tissue, nonneoplastic brain tissue, or PBMCs (not recorded which). The receptors were gathered from a human donor with low-grade glioma or glioblastoma, undergoing nonglioma brain surgery, or in good health (not recorded which).

As for this clonotype: Possible read error: a much larger clone is one base away. The V call is TRBV24-1, the J call TRBJ2-1; D is unresolved. The V gene's germline CDR1 is KGHDR and CDR2 SFDVKD. V was clipped by 6 bases and J by 4 bases, with 12 bases between them. CDR3 length: 14 amino acids. The DNA of the CDR3 is TGTGCCACCAGTCATTCCCCCAAGTACAATGAGCAGTTCTTC. Protein: CATSHSPKYNEQFF.

In this sample, this clonotype turned up many times. V is TRBV27 and J is TRBJ1-2; 7 nucleotides agree with TRBD1. This CDR3 region has 15 residues. Germline assignment: CDR1 MNHEY and CDR2 SMNVEV (reference sequence). V gave up 4 bases and J gave up 0 bases; unmatched junction bases: 5. The CDR3 protein is CASSWQGTANYGYTF. In DNA form, the CDR3 reads TGTGCCAGCAGTTGGCAGGGGACAGCTAACTATGGCTACACCTTC.

As to this clonotype: One junction end does not reproduce the germline sequence, and a read error may be involved. V and J are TRBV11-2 and TRBJ2-3; 11 bases are shared with TRBD2. Germline assignment: CDR1 SGHAT and CDR2 FQNNGV. The CDR3 has 20 amino acids. The CDR3 is CASGLPLGLAEPMNTDTQYF. The CDR3 DNA reads TGTGCCAGCGGCTTACCTTTGGGACTAGCGGAACCCATGAACACAGATACGCAGTATTTT.

At least ten counts were recorded for this clonotype. This chain links TRBV6-1 with TRBJ1-5; 9 bases agree with TRBD1. The CDR3 is 16 amino acids. Germline V gene sequence: CDR1 MNHNS, CDR2 SASEGT. With 2 bases clipped from V and 4 bases from J, the junction kept 6 bases outside the gene matches. The CDR3, as DNA: TGTGCCAGCAGTGAACCTGACAGGGGGTTAAATCAGCCCCAGCATTTT. This gives the protein CASSEPDRGLNQPQHF.

The V call is TRBV7-2, the J call TRBJ2-7; 10 nucleotides line up with TRBD2. The length of the CDR3 is 14 residues. Unmatched junction bases numbered 6, after V lost 5 bases and J lost 5 bases. The germline V gene encodes CDR1 SGHTA and CDR2 FQGNSA. In DNA, the CDR3 is TGTGCCAGCAGCGTCCTAGCGGGAGTTAACGAGCAGTACTTC. As protein: CASSVLAGVNEQYF.

The chain recombines TRBV7-6 with TRBJ1-4; D possibly corresponds to TRBD1 (5 bases). Trimming stripped 1 base from V and 6 bases from J, with 9 bases between. The CDR3 runs 14 residues. CDR1 is SGHVS, CDR2 FNYEAQ, per germline. CDR3 coding DNA: TGTGCCAGCAGCTTAGTAGGGGTGGATGAAAAACTGTTTTTT. It translates to CASSLVGVDEKLFF. Using reference TRBV7-6 and TRBJ1-4 for the parts outside the CDR3, the full variable domain is GAGVSQSPRYKVTKRGQDVALRCDPISGHVSLYWYRQALGQGPEFLTYFNYEAQQDKSGLPNDRFSAERPEGSISTLTIQRTEQRDSAMYRCASSLVGVDEKLFFGSGTQLSVL.

As for this clonotype: Germline and junction disagree at one end, which may indicate a read error. The chain employs TRBV20-1 and TRBJ1-6; D is unresolved. Germline V lookup: CDR1 DFQATT, CDR2 SNEGSKA (reference sequence). The length of the CDR3 is 15 residues. This chain's CDR3 is CSDRDRAAGDSPLHF. CDR3 coding DNA: TGCAGTGATAGAGATCGGGCTGCGGGTGATTCACCCCTCCACTTT.

Notes on this clonotype: This sequence may be a read error, since a much larger clone differs from it by one base. The chain recombines TRBV20-1 with TRBJ1-1, with D maybe TRBD1 (6 bases). The CDR3 runs to 15 residues. Germline-derived CDR1 and CDR2 are DFQATT and SNEGSKA (reference sequence). The CDR3 DNA reads TGCAGTGCTCCCTCAGAAGGACAGCTGAACACTAAAGCTTTCTTT. This codes for CSAPSEGQLNTKAFF.

Note on this clonotype: This may come from a read error, since a much larger clone is one base off. J is TRBJ2-7 and V is TRBV6-6; the D gene is possibly TRBD2 (5 bases). The CDR3 spans 14 residues. V shed 6 bases and J shed 0 bases, with 12 bases lying between them. Germline V gene data show CDR1 as MNHNY and CDR2 as SVGAGI (reference sequence). The CDR3 here is CASRLDLSSYEQYF. The CDR3 DNA is TGTGCCAGCAGGCTGGACTTAAGCTCCTACGAGCAGTACTTC.

This clonotype was observed a single time. One junction end does not reproduce the germline sequence, and a read error may be involved. The chain joins TRBV7-2 to TRBJ2-7; D may be TRBD2 (6 bases). This CDR3 comprises 14 residues. The V gene's germline CDR1 is SGHTA and CDR2 FQGNSA. CDR3 residues: CPSSAGRGSYEQYF. For the CDR3, the DNA is TGTCCCAGCAGCGCGGGACGGGGCTCCTACGAGCAGTACTTC.

Ten or more counts support this clonotype. The V gene is TRBV20-1, the J gene TRBJ1-5; no firm D call. Germline loops: CDR1 DFQATT, CDR2 SNEGSKA (reference sequence). V dropped 5 bases and J dropped 8 bases, with 13 bases sitting between them. The CDR3 sequence is 12 residues long. CDR3 DNA sequence: TGCAGTGCTCCGCTAGAGGGAGAGCCCCAGCATTTT. This sequence encodes CSAPLEGEPQHF.

With respect to this clonotype: A read error may explain this, as a much larger clone is one base away. The chain employs TRBV6-5 and TRBJ2-5, with a tentative D call TRBD2 (7 bases). Per the germline V gene, CDR1 is MNHEY and CDR2 is SVGAGI. This CDR3 region has 15 residues. The CDR3 coding sequence is TGTGCCAGCAGTTATGCGGGGGCAGTCCAACAGACCCAGTACTTC. Its protein product is CASSYAGAVQQTQYF.

This clonotype was seen only a few times. This chain links TRBV2 with TRBJ2-7, with D maybe TRBD2 (6 bases). Deletions cut 6 bases from V and 4 bases from J, with 19 bases between. In germline, CDR1 is SNHLY, CDR2 FYNNEI. This CDR3 is 15 amino acids long. This chain's CDR3 is CASRAGLFLPYEQYF. The CDR3 bases are TGTGCCAGCAGAGCTGGACTATTCCTTCCTTACGAGCAGTACTTC.

This chain uses TRBV4-1 with TRBJ1-2, with D possibly TRBD1 on 6 matching bases. Germline V gene data show CDR1 as MGHRA and CDR2 as YSYEKL. This CDR3 has 14 amino acids. V was pared by 3 bases and J by 6 bases, with 14 bases between. The CDR3 nucleotides are TGCGCCAGCAGCCATCTGGGGGCTGGGGATGGCTACACCTTC. Amino acids: CASSHLGAGDGYTF.

The table lists this clonotype with a few counts. The V call is TRBV20-1, the J call TRBJ2-5; 9 bases agree with TRBD1. Germline values: CDR1 DFQATT, CDR2 SNEGSKA (reference sequence). This CDR3 spans 14 amino acids. With V trimmed by 5 bases and J by 13 bases, 17 bases remained unmatched. The CDR3 here is CSASWDRARVIPYF. CDR3 nucleotide sequence: TGCAGTGCTTCATGGGACAGGGCTAGGGTTATCCCGTACTTC.

About this clonotype: A read error may account for a junction end that differs from germline. V gene TRBV7-6 combines with J gene TRBJ2-7; TRBD2 matches 8 bases. The CDR3 runs 15 residues. The germline V gene encodes CDR1 SGHVS and CDR2 FNYEAQ. The CDR3 DNA reads as TGTTCCAGCAGCTTAGTCAAGCGGGAGCTTTCGGAGCAGTACTTC. It is translated as CSSSLVKRELSEQYF.

In the case of this clonotype: One base away lies a much larger clone, so this may be a sequencing read error. CDR3 residues: CASSLTPLMDTQYF. CDR3 nucleotides: TGTGCCAGCAGTTTAACACCCCTGATGGATACGCAGTATTTT. The genes are TRBV28 and TRBJ2-3; unclear D gene. Germline V gene sequence: CDR1 MDHEN, CDR2 SYDVKM. Trimming stripped 2 bases from V and 6 bases from J, with 12 bases between. The CDR3 runs 14 residues.

This clonotype was recorded once. A read error may explain this, as a much larger clone is one base away. This chain joins TRBV10-3 and TRBJ1-1; D perhaps matches TRBD1 (5 bases). Germline loops: CDR1 ENHRY, CDR2 SYGVKD. CDR3 length equals 13 residues. Trimming took off 3 bases at V and 4 bases at J, with 9 bases between the two ends. The CDR3 nucleotides read TGTGCCATCAGTGACAGGGAGGGCACTGAAGCTTTCTTT. This gives the protein CAISDREGTEAFF.

CDR3 sequence: CASSLASGSAMFGEQYF. CDR3 DNA sequence: TGTGCCAGCAGTCTTGCTAGCGGGAGCGCCATGTTTGGCGAGCAGTACTTC. The V and J genes are TRBV28 and TRBJ2-7; 10 bases agree with TRBD2. Germline CDR1 and CDR2: MDHEN and SYDVKM. Unmatched junction bases numbered 16, after V lost 5 bases and J lost 6 bases. The CDR3 spans 17 residues.

As for this clonotype: A junction boundary mismatches the germline segment, possibly from a read error. This chain connects TRBV6-1 to TRBJ2-1; tentative D call: TRBD2 (6 bases). The CDR3 consists of 13 residues. Germline CDR1 MNHNS, CDR2 SASEGT. The CDR3 DNA follows: TGTGCCAGCAGTTCGACTAGTGTCAATGGGCAGTTCTTC. It encodes CASSSTSVNGQFF.

V usage is TRBV4-3 and J usage is TRBJ2-1; no firm D call. Deletions cut 0 bases from V and 4 bases from J, with 10 bases between. CDR1 and CDR2 from the germline V gene are LGHNA and YSLEER. This CDR3 spans 15 amino acids. The CDR3 reads CASSQDGSSYNEQFF. The CDR3 region has the DNA TGCGCCAGCAGCCAAGATGGGTCGTCATACAATGAGCAGTTCTTC.

Concerning this clonotype: A much larger clone lies one base from this, so it may be a read error. The chain joins TRBV25-1 to TRBJ1-1, with D possibly matching TRBD1 (6 bases). CDR1 and CDR2 from the germline V gene are MGHDK and SYGVNS. The CDR3 is made up of 14 amino acids. The V end was cut by 7 bases, the J end by 5 bases, with 17 bases between. The CDR3: CASMGRGAGTEAFF. CDR3 nucleotide sequence: TGTGCCAGCATGGGTCGGGGGGCAGGGACTGAAGCTTTCTTT.

The chain couples TRBV7-9 to TRBJ1-6; perhaps TRBD1 as D (6 bases). Trimming took 7 bases from V and 6 from J, leaving 16 bases between them. CDR3 length: 15 residues. Germline CDR1 is SEHNR and CDR2 is FQNEAQ (reference sequence). The CDR3 coding sequence is TGTGCCAGCAACGCTGAGACAGGACGTAATTCACCCCTCCACTTT. Protein sequence: CASNAETGRNSPLHF.

This sequence joins TRBV24-1 and TRBJ2-3; possible D gene TRBD2, 6 bases. CDR1 is KGHDR, CDR2 SFDVKD, per germline. The CDR3 covers 15 residues. With 4 bases removed from V and 6 bases from J, the gap between germline ends came to 16 bases. The CDR3: CATSEGGGRHDTQYF. Written as DNA, the CDR3 is TGTGCCACCAGTGAGGGGGGAGGTAGACATGATACGCAGTATTTT.

In regard to this clonotype: As the CDR3 is not closed by the conserved phenylalanine or tryptophan, this likely results from a read error. The CDR3: CSVEDLGGPPNDYEQYS. The CDR3 nucleotides read TGCAGCGTTGAAGATCTGGGGGGACCCCCAAACGACTACGAGCAGTACTCC. The gene calls are TRBV29-1 and TRBJ2-7; D is possibly TRBD2 (6 bases). The CDR3 is 17 residues long. V shed 0 bases and J shed 3 bases, with 21 bases lying between them. Germline V gene sequence: CDR1 SQVTM, CDR2 ANQGSEA.

V and J are TRBV20-1 and TRBJ1-1; D not resolved. V was pared by 2 bases and J by 3 bases, with 10 bases between. Germline assignment: CDR1 DFQATT and CDR2 SNEGSKA (reference sequence). CDR3 length: 13 residues. The CDR3 is CSARMGADTEAFF. CDR3 nucleotide sequence: TGCAGTGCTAGAATGGGTGCGGACACTGAAGCTTTCTTT.

This clonotype was observed a handful of times. The V call is TRBV19, the J call TRBJ2-5; the D is unclear. With 4 bases removed from V and 1 base from J, the gap between germline ends came to 10 bases. This CDR3 region has 14 residues. Germline CDR1 reads LNHDA; CDR2 reads SQIVND (reference sequence). For the CDR3, the DNA is TGTGCCAGTAGTAACTTAGGAACCCAAGAGACCCAGTACTTC. Its protein is CASSNLGTQETQYF.

The V call is TRBV28, the J call TRBJ2-5; D unresolved. The CDR3 has 13 residues. Trimming took off 2 bases at V and 0 bases at J, with 4 bases between the two ends. Germline CDR1 MDHEN, CDR2 SYDVKM. The CDR3: CASSLMYQETQYF. The CDR3 DNA is TGTGCCAGCAGTTTAATGTACCAAGAGACCCAGTACTTC.

As to this clonotype: A much larger clone lies one base from this, so it may be a read error. V usage is TRBV20-1 and J usage is TRBJ2-7, with D possibly TRBD2 on 6 matching bases. The V gene's germline CDR1 is DFQATT and CDR2 SNEGSKA (reference sequence). This CDR3 is built from 16 residues. The V gene lost 4 bases and the J gene lost 0 bases, with 19 bases spanning the gap. This CDR3 is CSATPLDYQASYEQYF. DNA for the CDR3: TGCAGTGCTACTCCGTTGGACTACCAAGCCTCCTACGAGCAGTACTTC.

Ten or more counts support this clonotype. This chain uses TRBV20-1 with TRBJ2-7; TRBD2 matches at 9 bases. CDR3 size: 16 residues. Germline V gives CDR1 DFQATT, CDR2 SNEGSKA (reference sequence). The V segment lost 2 bases and the J segment 6 bases; nucleotides outside the gene matches: 14. DNA for the CDR3: TGCAGTGCTAGATTGTTGGCGGCGGGAGGGCCAGTCGAGCAGTACTTC. As protein: CSARLLAAGGPVEQYF.

The chain is built from TRBV29-1 and TRBJ2-3; no reliable D call. CDR3 size: 15 residues. The germline V gene encodes CDR1 SQVTM and CDR2 ANQGSEA. The V end lost 6 bases, the J end lost 6 bases, and 22 bases lay between the germline ends. CDR3 residues: CSVRASQLGLDTQYF. For the CDR3, the DNA is TGCAGCGTCCGGGCCTCCCAGTTGGGCTTGGATACGCAGTATTTT.

The chain uses TRBV2 and TRBJ1-2; no reliable D call. The germline CDR1 and CDR2 sequences are SNHLY and FYNNEI. CDR3 size: 15 residues. The germline V and J ends were trimmed by 4 bases and 8 bases, with 20 bases remaining between them. CDR3 amino acids: CASSVSLQPPRGYTF. The CDR3 coding sequence is TGTGCCAGCAGTGTTTCCCTACAGCCCCCGAGGGGCTACACCTTC.